The 12 T cell receptor beta chains below all came from one sample that was sequenced in a study of cytomegalovirus exposure and HLA in healthy donors. A multiplex PCR was run with 60 Vbeta primers and 13 Jbeta primers. Generated by immunoSEQ multiplex PCR, the TCRdb table keeps only in-frame clones and is missing some. The data show under 150,000 clones, over 75% seen once. The source material was PBMCs. The receptors shown here come from a woman in her twenties or thirties in good health and CMV-seronegative.

CDR3 loop: CASRPTRGSNQPQHF. The CDR3 coding sequence is TGTGCCAGCAGACCTACCCGGGGGAGCAATCAGCCCCAGCATTTT. The V and J genes are TRBV6-5 and TRBJ1-5; the D gene is possibly TRBD1 (5 bases). This CDR3 contains 15 residues. Germline CDR1 is MNHEY and CDR2 is SVGAGI. V lost 6 bases and J 1 base, leaving 13 bases between the germline ends.

This clone was seen only a few times. V gene TRBV6-5 combines with J gene TRBJ2-1, with a possible D match to TRBD2 (5 bases). Germline CDR1 MNHEY, CDR2 SVGAGI. V lost 0 bases and J 3 bases, leaving 9 bases between the germline ends. The CDR3 runs 15 residues. CDR3 amino acids: CASSYSSGRYNEQFF. DNA for the CDR3: TGTGCCAGCAGTTACTCGAGCGGCCGCTACAATGAGCAGTTCTTC.

The chain joins TRBV11-3 to TRBJ2-3, with D hard to call. CDR3 length: 12 residues. Looked up from germline, CDR1 is SGHNT and CDR2 is YENEEA. V lost 6 bases to trimming and J lost 4 bases, with 8 bases between them. The CDR3 nucleotides read TGTGCCAGCAGTCGAGGCGCAGATACGCAGTATTTT. Translating gives CASSRGADTQYF.

This clone was counted a few times. The V call is TRBV5-6, the J call TRBJ1-2; 7 positions match TRBD1. With V trimmed by 3 bases and J by 0 bases, 2 bases remained unmatched. The CDR3 is 14 residues long. Germline CDR1 and CDR2: SGHDT and YYEEEE. Written as DNA, the CDR3 is TGTGCCAGCAGCTCGGACAGGTCTAACTATGGCTACACCTTC. Amino acids: CASSSDRSNYGYTF.

The chain carries TRBV4-1 and TRBJ1-1; D possibly corresponds to TRBD1 (6 bases). Germline CDR1 and CDR2: MGHRA and YSYEKL. The V gene lost 4 bases and the J gene lost 1 base, with 16 bases spanning the gap. This CDR3 has 16 amino acids. The CDR3 DNA is TGCGCCAGCAGCCGGATACTGGGGGGGGCGAACACTGAAGCTTTCTTT. Protein product: CASSRILGGANTEAFF.

The genes are TRBV12-5 and TRBJ1-2; D is uncertain. The germline V and J ends were trimmed by 0 bases and 3 bases, with 14 bases remaining between them. CDR3 length: 16 amino acids. The V gene's germline CDR1 is LGHNT and CDR2 FRNRAP. The CDR3 coding sequence is TGTGCTAGTGGTTTGGTAGGCACAGCCGGGGACTATGGCTACACCTTC. Its translation: CASGLVGTAGDYGYTF. The whole variable domain, filled in from reference TRBV12-5 and TRBJ1-2, reads DARVTQTPRHKVTEMGQEVTMRCQPILGHNTVFWYRQTMMQGLELLAYFRNRAPLDDSGMPKDRFSAEMPDATLATLKIQPSEPRDSAVYFCASGLVGTAGDYGYTFGSGTRLTVV.

For the CDR3, the DNA is TGTGCCAGCAGTTACTCCATCCAGCGGACTAATGAAAAACTGTTTTTT. Translating gives CASSYSIQRTNEKLFF. The rearrangement uses TRBV6-5 and TRBJ1-4; D is unclear. Germline CDR1 MNHEY, CDR2 SVGAGI. CDR3 length: 16 residues. V lost 0 bases and J 2 bases, leaving 10 bases between the germline ends.

This chain uses TRBV19 with TRBJ1-2; 9 positions match TRBD1. The V and J ends lost 3 bases and 3 bases, in that order; junction bases with no gene match: 5. Germline V lookup: CDR1 LNHDA, CDR2 SQIVND (reference sequence). The CDR3 consists of 15 residues. As DNA, the CDR3 is TGTGCCAGTAGTATGACGACAGGGGGAGACTATGGCTACACCTTC. It is translated as CASSMTTGGDYGYTF.

The V and J genes are TRBV10-3 and TRBJ1-1; D may be TRBD1 (5 bases). This CDR3 spans 16 amino acids. V was pared by 2 bases and J by 8 bases, with 21 bases between. In germline, CDR1 is ENHRY, CDR2 SYGVKD. CDR3 sequence: CAISEVRGGGLEEAFF. The CDR3 nucleotides are TGTGCCATCAGTGAGGTGAGGGGAGGAGGGTTGGAAGAAGCTTTCTTT.

V and J are TRBV5-1 and TRBJ2-1; D may be TRBD1 (6 bases). CDR3 size: 12 residues. Looked up from germline, CDR1 is SGHRS and CDR2 is YFSETQ. Deletions cut 5 bases from V and 9 bases from J, with 12 bases between. CDR3 sequence reads: CASRPGGSEQFF. The CDR3 nucleotides read TGCGCCAGCAGGCCTGGGGGCTCTGAGCAGTTCTTC.

The chain joins TRBV10-2 to TRBJ1-6; possibly TRBD1 for D (5 bases). Trimming took 2 bases from V and 7 from J, leaving 6 bases between them. The CDR3 spans 13 residues. CDR1 and CDR2 from the germline V gene are WSHSY and SAAADI. The CDR3 is CASSEQGNSPLHF. The DNA of the CDR3 is TGCGCCAGCAGTGAGCAGGGCAATTCACCCCTCCACTTT.

This chain joins TRBV19 and TRBJ1-5, with a possible D match to TRBD1 (6 bases). Germline V lookup: CDR1 LNHDA, CDR2 SQIVND (reference sequence). Trimming cost V 3 bases and J 0 bases, with 15 bases left between them. This CDR3 is 17 amino acids long. The CDR3 DNA is TGTGCCAGTAGTATGTTTTTGGGGGCATCTAGCAATCAGCCCCAGCATTTT. This gives the protein CASSMFLGASSNQPQHF.